This T cell receptor (beta chain) was profiled in a study of T cells in tuberculosis. On the study more broadly: IGRA-negative adolescents, IGRA-positive adolescents with latent tuberculosis and adults with active tuberculosis formed this South African cohort.

With respect to this clone: What it binds is unknown.

The method was immunoSEQ multiplex PCR; TCRdb's version includes in-frame clones alone and lacks a portion of them. The repertoire holds more than 30,000 clones, about 94% seen once, with around 10% in the top ten. Study findings and constraints: Smaller distances to GMM-specific TCRs suggested their expansion in active tuberculosis. Active tuberculosis patients had shorter CDR3-alpha; the beta difference was nonsignificant.

CDR3 length: 15 amino acids. V was shortened by 2 bases and J by 0 bases, with 11 bases between the two germline ends. Germline values: CDR1 SGHRS, CDR2 YFSETQ. The sequencing sample was made of PBMCs. The rearrangement uses TRBV5-1 and TRBJ1-2; D is undetermined. This TCR derives from a donor aged 5-35 years with latent tuberculosis or without tuberculosis infection. Some clones in this sample may be carry-over from other donors' samples. The CDR3 spells CASSLTQSTNYGYTF. CDR3 DNA sequence: TGCGCCAGCAGCTTAACGCAATCTACTAACTATGGCTACACCTTC.